The next 7 T cell receptor beta chains were all read from a single sample in a study of long-term antiretroviral therapy in people with HIV. The run of the v3.0 immunoSEQ assay was at survey level. The repertoire was sequenced with immunoSEQ multiplex PCR; TCRdb's copy has only in-frame clones and lacks some. The profile covers 24,000 or so clones, with around 83% appearing a single time and more than 3% taken by the ten largest. This material consisted of unsorted PBMCs, taken 1.9 years after starting antiretroviral therapy. Receptors originate from a woman aged 25 to 39 with HIV.

The V gene is TRBV5-8, the J gene TRBJ2-6; D gene uncertain. The CDR3 is 14 residues long. Trimming took 4 bases from V and 1 from J, leaving 6 bases between them. CDR1 and CDR2 from the germline V gene are SGHTS and YDEGEE. As DNA, the CDR3 is TGTGCCAGCAGCCCATTTTCTGGGGCCAACGTCCTGACTTTC. Translated: CASSPFSGANVLTF.

The chain joins TRBV9 to TRBJ2-2; D might be TRBD1 (6 bases). Germline V gene data show CDR1 as SGDLS and CDR2 as YYNGEE. The CDR3 is 12 residues long. The germline V and J ends were trimmed by 6 bases and 6 bases, with 9 bases remaining between them. The DNA for the CDR3 is TGTGCCAGCACAGGACAGTCCGGGGAGCTGTTTTTT. Its translation: CASTGQSGELFF.

The CDR3 reads CASSIEGTGANVLTF. CDR3 sequence (DNA): TGTGCCAGTAGTATAGAAGGGACTGGGGCCAACGTCCTGACTTTC. The chain combines TRBV19 with TRBJ2-6; the D is unclear. The CDR3 is made up of 15 amino acids. The germline CDR1 and CDR2 sequences are LNHDA and SQIVND (reference sequence). Trimming stripped 0 bases from V and 2 bases from J, with 5 bases between.

This rearrangement joins TRBV7-3 to TRBJ2-1; a possible D gene is TRBD1 (6 bases). CDR3 size: 13 residues. The V end lost 5 bases, the J end lost 5 bases, and 10 bases lay between the germline ends. The germline V gene has CDR1 SGHTA and CDR2 FQGTGA. For the CDR3, the DNA is TGTGCCAGCAGCCAGGGACAAAACAATGAGCAGTTCTTC. As protein: CASSQGQNNEQFF.

The chain links TRBV12-2 to TRBJ1-4. TRBV12-2 is designated a pseudogene. This CDR3 has 14 residues. CDR3 nucleotides: TGTGCAAGTCGCTTATCGGGGGGCGGCGAAAAACTGTTTTTT. Translated, it gives CASRLSGGGEKLFF.

The chain carries TRBV30 and TRBJ1-1, with TRBD1 matching 7 bases. Unmatched junction bases numbered 4, after V lost 2 bases and J lost 7 bases. Germline V CDR1 and CDR2: GTSNPN, SVGIG (reference sequence). This CDR3 comprises 12 residues. In nucleotides, the CDR3 is TGTGCCTGGAGTCTGACAGGGTATGAAGCTTTCTTT. Translated, it gives CAWSLTGYEAFF.

V gene TRBV29-1 combines with J gene TRBJ1-1, with D perhaps matching TRBD1 (6 bases). Per germline, CDR1 SQVTM and CDR2 ANQGSEA. With 7 bases removed from V and 4 bases from J, the gap between germline ends came to 13 bases. CDR3 length: 12 residues. Here the CDR3 DNA reads TGCAGCGAAAGTGCAGGGGCCACTGAAGCTTTCTTT. It codes for CSESAGATEAFF.